This T cell receptor (beta chain) was sequenced in a study of T cell repertoires in cytomegalovirus infection. Across the study: Recently identified HLA-C-restricted CMV epitopes and well-studied HLA-B-restricted CMV epitopes were used by the study. Public TCR beta signatures marked donors with CMV infection and the matching HLA. The study's findings and limits: HLA-C-restricted CMV clonotypes gave the most frequent clonotype in two of eight donors. Summed public TCR beta family frequency identified CMV carriers bearing the relevant HLA.

TCRdb used MiXCR to reprocess the reads, holding one entry per CDR3 protein. This sample yields roughly 310,000 distinct CDR3 sequences, of which 25% to 35% are seen a single time; roughly 20% belongs to the top ten. This clonotype was detected a few times. Its cognate antigen is unknown. This sample comprised cultured PBMCs, obtained from culture after CMV antigen stimulation. The receptor comes from a human donor in good health (CMV status not recorded). Some clones in this sample may be carry-over from other donors' samples.

CDR3 sequence reads: CASSPRSVGDIQYF. The CDR3 DNA is TGTGCCAGCAGCCCCCGGAGTGTAGGCGACATTCAGTACTTC. The chain combines TRBV7-2 with TRBJ2-4; D uncertain. CDR1 and CDR2 (germline): SGHTA, FQGNSA. V lost 5 bases and J 8 bases, leaving 16 bases between the germline ends. The CDR3 has 14 amino acids.